This T cell receptor (beta chain) was captured in a study of radiation and T cells in renal cell carcinoma. Study as a whole: Nephrectomy followed 15 Gy stereotactic body radiation by 4 weeks.

General study findings and limits: Without pretreatment biopsies, baseline tumor clonotype presence was undetermined. In blood, top tumor clones expanded by 2 weeks, shrinking by 4.

Concerning this clone: The antigen remains undetermined.

Generated by immunoSEQ multiplex PCR, the TCRdb table keeps only in-frame clones and is missing some. The sample yields about 140,000 clones, roughly 85% seen once. The time point is: baseline pretreatment blood. The sample's treatment: 15 Gy SBRT to primary tumor, nephrectomy 4 weeks later. The sequencing used blood, collected from a patient whose treatment included radiotherapy and nephrectomy. The source is a woman in her forties or fifties with renal cell carcinoma.

Here the CDR3 reads CASSAGTRASEQFF. CDR3 coding DNA: TGTGCCAGCAGCGCCGGAACTAGGGCCAGTGAGCAGTTCTTC. The genes are TRBV7-2 and TRBJ2-1, with TRBD2 as a possible D gene (5 bases). Trimming pared 5 bases from V and 9 bases from J, leaving 17 bases between. Per the germline V gene, CDR1 is SGHTA and CDR2 is FQGNSA. This CDR3 contains 14 residues.